This TCR beta chain was obtained from a study of T cell responses to AZD1222 COVID-19 vaccine. Regarding the study as a whole: The reported proportion of spike-specific TCRs targeting unmutated variant regions was nearly half.

Sequencing used immunoSEQ multiplex PCR; TCRdb keeps in-frame clones, though not all of them. The sample lists approximately 200,000 clones; about nine tenths were seen once. Note on this clone: Its antigen is not known.

Sequencing was performed on peripheral blood, taken on day 0 of MenACWY control vaccination. This TCR came from an adult in good health.

The CDR3 loop reads CASSIARTTYEQYF. CDR3 sequence (DNA): TGTGCCAGTAGTATTGCCAGGACTACCTACGAGCAGTACTTC. The V call is TRBV19, the J call TRBJ2-7; D may be TRBD2 (6 bases). In germline, CDR1 is LNHDA, CDR2 SQIVND (reference sequence). V was trimmed by 3 bases and J by 2 bases, leaving 11 bases between them. The CDR3 extends over 14 amino acids.